This T cell receptor beta chain was obtained from a study of cytomegalovirus exposure and HLA in healthy donors. PCR involved 60 Vbeta and 13 Jbeta primers. Measured with immunoSEQ multiplex PCR; TCRdb has only the in-frame clones, and not every one. The profile covers around 190,000 clones, with roughly 74% appearing a single time and 11% to 15% taken by the ten largest. Trimming left V 6 bases short and J 2 bases short, with 10 bases between. The CDR3 loop spans 13 amino acids. Germline CDR1 reads MDHEN; CDR2 reads SYDVKM. This rearrangement joins TRBV28 to TRBJ1-2; D not resolved. This receptor was taken from a woman in her 30s in good health and CMV-seropositive. Sequenced input: PBMCs. As DNA, the CDR3 is TGTGCCAGCAGCCAAGCGGACAACTATGGCTACACCTTC. Translation gives CASSQADNYGYTF.